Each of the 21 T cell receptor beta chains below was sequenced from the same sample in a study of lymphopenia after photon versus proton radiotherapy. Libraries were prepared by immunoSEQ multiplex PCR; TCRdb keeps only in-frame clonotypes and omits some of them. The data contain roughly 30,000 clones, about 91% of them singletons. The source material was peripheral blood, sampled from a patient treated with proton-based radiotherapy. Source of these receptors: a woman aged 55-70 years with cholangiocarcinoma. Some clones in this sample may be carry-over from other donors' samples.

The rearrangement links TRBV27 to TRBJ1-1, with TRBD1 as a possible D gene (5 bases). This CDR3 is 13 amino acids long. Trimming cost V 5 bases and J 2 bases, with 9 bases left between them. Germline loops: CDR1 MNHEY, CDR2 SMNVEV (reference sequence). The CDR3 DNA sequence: TGTGCCAGCAGTCAGACAGTTAACACTGAAGCTTTCTTT. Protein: CASSQTVNTEAFF.

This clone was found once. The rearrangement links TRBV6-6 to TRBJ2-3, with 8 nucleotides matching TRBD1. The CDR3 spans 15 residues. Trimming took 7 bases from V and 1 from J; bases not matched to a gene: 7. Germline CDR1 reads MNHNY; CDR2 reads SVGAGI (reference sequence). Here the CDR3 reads CASTRTGLRTDTQYF. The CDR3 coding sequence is TGTGCCAGCACGCGGACAGGGCTTCGCACAGATACGCAGTATTTT.

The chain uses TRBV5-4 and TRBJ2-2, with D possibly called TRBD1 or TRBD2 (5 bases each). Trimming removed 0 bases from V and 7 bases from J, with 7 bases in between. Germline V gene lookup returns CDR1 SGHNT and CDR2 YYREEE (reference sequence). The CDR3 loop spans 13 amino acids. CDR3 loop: CASSLAGGGELFF. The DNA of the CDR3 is TGTGCCAGCAGCTTGGCTGGGGGCGGGGAGCTGTTTTTT.

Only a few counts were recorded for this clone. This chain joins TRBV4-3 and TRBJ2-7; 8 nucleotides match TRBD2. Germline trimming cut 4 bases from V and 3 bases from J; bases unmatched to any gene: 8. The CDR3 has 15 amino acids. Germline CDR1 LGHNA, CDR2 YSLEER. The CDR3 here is CASSPTGTSDYEQYF. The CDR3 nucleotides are TGCGCCAGCAGCCCCACCGGGACTAGTGACTACGAGCAGTACTTC.

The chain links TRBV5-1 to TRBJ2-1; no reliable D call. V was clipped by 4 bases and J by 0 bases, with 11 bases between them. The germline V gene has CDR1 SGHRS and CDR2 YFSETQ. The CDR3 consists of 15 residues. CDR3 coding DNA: TGCGCCAGCAGCGCCTCAAGCCTCTCCTACAATGAGCAGTTCTTC. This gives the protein CASSASSLSYNEQFF.

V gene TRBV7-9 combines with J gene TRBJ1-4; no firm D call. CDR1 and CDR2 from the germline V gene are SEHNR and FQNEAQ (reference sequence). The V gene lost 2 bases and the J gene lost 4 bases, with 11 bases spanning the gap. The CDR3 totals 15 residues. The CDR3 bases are TGTGCCAGCAGCTTACGGAAAAGCCATAATGAAAAACTGTTTTTT. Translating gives CASSLRKSHNEKLFF.

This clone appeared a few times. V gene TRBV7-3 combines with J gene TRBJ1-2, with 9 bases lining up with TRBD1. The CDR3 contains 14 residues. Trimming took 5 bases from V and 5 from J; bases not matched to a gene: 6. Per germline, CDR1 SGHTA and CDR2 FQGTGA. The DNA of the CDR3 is TGTGCCAGCAGCCCACAGGGGGCTGGATATGGCTACACCTTC. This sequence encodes CASSPQGAGYGYTF.

The CDR3 region has the DNA TGTGCCAGCAGCCCCCGAGCGGGAAGTTACGAGCAGTACTTC. Its translation: CASSPRAGSYEQYF. The chain links TRBV5-5 to TRBJ2-7; the match to TRBD2 covers 7 bases. Germline CDR1 reads SGHKS; CDR2 reads YYEKEE (reference sequence). V lost 4 bases to trimming and J lost 4 bases; unmatched junction nucleotides: 8. The CDR3 loop spans 14 amino acids.

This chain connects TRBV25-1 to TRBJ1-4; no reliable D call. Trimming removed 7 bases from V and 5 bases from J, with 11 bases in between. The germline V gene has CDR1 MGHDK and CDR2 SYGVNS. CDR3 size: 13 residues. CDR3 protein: CASTRSANEKLFF. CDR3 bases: TGTGCCAGCACGCGCTCGGCCAATGAAAAACTGTTTTTT.

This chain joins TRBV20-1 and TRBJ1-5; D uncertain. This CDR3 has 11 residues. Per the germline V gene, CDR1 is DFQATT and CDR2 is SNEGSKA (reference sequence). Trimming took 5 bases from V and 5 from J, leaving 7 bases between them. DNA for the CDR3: TGCAGTGCTTCCCGACATCAGCCCCAGCATTTT. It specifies CSASRHQPQHF.

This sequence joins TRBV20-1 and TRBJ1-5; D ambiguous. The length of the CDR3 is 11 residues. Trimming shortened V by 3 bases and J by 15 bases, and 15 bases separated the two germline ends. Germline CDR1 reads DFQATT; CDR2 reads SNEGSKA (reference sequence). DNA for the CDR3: TGCAGTGCTAGCTTTTTGTTGGGGTTGCATTTT. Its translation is CSASFLLGLHF.

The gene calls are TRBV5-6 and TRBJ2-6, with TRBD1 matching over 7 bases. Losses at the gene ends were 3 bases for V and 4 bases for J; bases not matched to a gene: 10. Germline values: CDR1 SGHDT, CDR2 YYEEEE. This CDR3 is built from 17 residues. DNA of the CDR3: TGTGCCAGCAGCTATGGGACAGTTCTTGAAGGGGCCAACGTCCTGACTTTC. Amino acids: CASSYGTVLEGANVLTF. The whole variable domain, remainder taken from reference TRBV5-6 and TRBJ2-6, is DAGVTQSPTHLIKTRGQQVTLRCSPKSGHDTVSWYQQALGQGPQFIFQYYEEEERQRGNFPDRFSGHQFPNYSSELNVNALLLGDSALYLCASSYGTVLEGANVLTFGAGSRLTVL.

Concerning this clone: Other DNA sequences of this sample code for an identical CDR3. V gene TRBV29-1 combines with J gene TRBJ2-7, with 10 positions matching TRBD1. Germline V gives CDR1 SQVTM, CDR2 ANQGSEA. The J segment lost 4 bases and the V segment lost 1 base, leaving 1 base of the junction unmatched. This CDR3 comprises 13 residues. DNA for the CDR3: TGCAGCGTTGAAGGGACAGGGGGATACGAGCAGTACTTC. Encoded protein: CSVEGTGGYEQYF.

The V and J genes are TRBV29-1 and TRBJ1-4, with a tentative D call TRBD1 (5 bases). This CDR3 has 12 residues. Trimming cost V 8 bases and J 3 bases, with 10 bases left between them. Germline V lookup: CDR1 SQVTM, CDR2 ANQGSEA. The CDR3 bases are TGCAGCAGCCACAGGCCTAATGAAAAACTGTTTTTT. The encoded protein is CSSHRPNEKLFF. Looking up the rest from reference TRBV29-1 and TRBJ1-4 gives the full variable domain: SAVISQKPSRDICQRGTSLTIQCQVDSQVTMMFWYRQQPGQSLTLIATANQGSEATYESGFVIDKFPISRPNLTFSTLTVSNMSPEDSSIYLCSSHRPNEKLFFGSGTQLSVL.

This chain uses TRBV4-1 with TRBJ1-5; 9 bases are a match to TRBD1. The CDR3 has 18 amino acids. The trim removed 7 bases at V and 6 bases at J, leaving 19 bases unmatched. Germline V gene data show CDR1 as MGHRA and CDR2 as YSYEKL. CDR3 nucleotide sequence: TGCGCCAGCACCAAATACCTGGGAGGACAGGGGACTTCTCAGCCCCAGCATTTT. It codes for CASTKYLGGQGTSQPQHF.

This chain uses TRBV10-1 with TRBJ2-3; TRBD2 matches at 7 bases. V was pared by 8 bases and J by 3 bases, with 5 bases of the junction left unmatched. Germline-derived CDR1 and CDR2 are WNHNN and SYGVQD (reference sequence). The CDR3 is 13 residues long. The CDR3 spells CASSLGGTDTQYF. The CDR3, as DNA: TGCGCCAGCTCCCTGGGGGGGACAGATACGCAGTATTTT.

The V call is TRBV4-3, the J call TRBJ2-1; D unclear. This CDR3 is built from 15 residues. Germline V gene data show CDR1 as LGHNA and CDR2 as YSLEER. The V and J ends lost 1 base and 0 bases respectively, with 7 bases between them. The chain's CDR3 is CASSQGLFSYNEQFF. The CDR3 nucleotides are TGCGCCAGCAGCCAAGGGCTTTTCTCCTACAATGAGCAGTTCTTC.

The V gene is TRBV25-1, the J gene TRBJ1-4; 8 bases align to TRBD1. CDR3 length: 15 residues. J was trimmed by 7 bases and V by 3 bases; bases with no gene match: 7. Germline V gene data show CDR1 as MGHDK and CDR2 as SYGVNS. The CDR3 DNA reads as TGTGCCAGCAGTGATGACAGGGGAGTGGGTGAAAAACTGTTTTTT. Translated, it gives CASSDDRGVGEKLFF.

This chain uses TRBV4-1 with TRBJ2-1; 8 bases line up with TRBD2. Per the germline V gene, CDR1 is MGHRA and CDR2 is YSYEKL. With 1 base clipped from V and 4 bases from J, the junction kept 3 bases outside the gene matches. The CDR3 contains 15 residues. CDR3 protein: CASSQAGGKYNEQFF. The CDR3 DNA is TGCGCCAGCAGCCAAGCGGGAGGGAAATACAATGAGCAGTTCTTC.

In nucleotides, the CDR3 is TGTGCCAGCAGCTTAGTTGCTAGCGGGGGGTTCCAAAATGAGCAGTTCTTC. Encoded protein: CASSLVASGGFQNEQFF. The chain carries TRBV7-9 and TRBJ2-1, with 11 nucleotides matching TRBD2. The CDR3 sequence is 17 residues long. Germline V gives CDR1 SEHNR, CDR2 FQNEAQ (reference sequence). The V segment lost 1 base and the J segment 7 bases; nucleotides outside the gene matches: 9. The full variable domain, completed using reference TRBV7-9 and TRBJ2-1, is DTGVSQNPRHKITKRGQNVTFRCDPISEHNRLYWYRQTLGQGPEFLTYFQNEAQLEKSRLLSDRFSAERPKGSFSTLEIQRTEQGDSAMYLCASSLVASGGFQNEQFFGPGTRLTVL.

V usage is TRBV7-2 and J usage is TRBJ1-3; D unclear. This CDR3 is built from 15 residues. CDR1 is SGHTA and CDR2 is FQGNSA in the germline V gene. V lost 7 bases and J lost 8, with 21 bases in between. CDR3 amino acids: CASTSHTGAKYTIYF. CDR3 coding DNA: TGTGCCAGCACCTCCCATACCGGCGCGAAGTACACCATATATTTT.